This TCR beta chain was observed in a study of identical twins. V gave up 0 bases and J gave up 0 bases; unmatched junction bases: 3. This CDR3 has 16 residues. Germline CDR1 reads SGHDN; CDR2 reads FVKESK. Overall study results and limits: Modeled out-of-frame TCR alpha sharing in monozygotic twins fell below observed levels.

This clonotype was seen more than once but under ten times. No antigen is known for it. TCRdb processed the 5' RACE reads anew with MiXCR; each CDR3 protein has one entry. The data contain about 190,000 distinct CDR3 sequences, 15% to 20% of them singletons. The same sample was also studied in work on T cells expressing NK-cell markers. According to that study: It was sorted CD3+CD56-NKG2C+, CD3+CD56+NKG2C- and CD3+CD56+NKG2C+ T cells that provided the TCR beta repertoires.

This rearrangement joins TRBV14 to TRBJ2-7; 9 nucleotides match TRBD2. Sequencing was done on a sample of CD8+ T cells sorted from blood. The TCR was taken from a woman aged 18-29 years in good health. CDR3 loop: CASSQDLSGSSYEQYF. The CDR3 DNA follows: TGTGCCAGCAGCCAAGACCTTAGCGGGAGCTCCTACGAGCAGTACTTC.